Following are 30 T cell receptor beta chains from one sample sequenced in a study of regulatory T cells in long-lasting Graves disease. Regarding time point: persistent/refractory GD, antithyroid drugs over 5 years with positive TRAb. Making the TCR library involved RNA that had been extracted from PBMCs. For TCR beta, libraries came from iRepertoire HTBI primers and Arm-PCR of CDR3 regions. TCRdb reprocessed the multiplex PCR reads with MiXCR, giving one entry per CDR3 protein. The sample records almost 350,000 distinct CDR3 sequences, around a fifth being singletons. This specimen consisted of peripheral blood mononuclear cells (PBMCs), obtained when the disease was refractory, from a patient treated with antithyroid drugs. The receptors derive from a female donor with Graves disease.

The rearrangement links TRBV14 to TRBJ2-7; TRBD1 matches 7 bases. This CDR3 comprises 15 residues. Unmatched junction bases numbered 9, after V lost 1 base and J lost 6 bases. CDR1 is SGHDN, CDR2 FVKESK, per germline. For the CDR3, the DNA is TGTGCCAGCAGCCAAGGGGGGACAGTTCGGACCGAGCAGTACTTC. The encoded protein is CASSQGGTVRTEQYF. The whole variable domain, filled in from reference TRBV14 and TRBJ2-7, reads EAGVTQFPSHSVIEKGQTVTLRCDPISGHDNLYWYRRVMGKEIKFLLHFVKESKQDESGMPNNRFLAERTGGTYSTLKVQPAELEDSGVYFCASSQGGTVRTEQYFGPGTRLTVT.

This clonotype was picked up a small number of times. The chain couples TRBV3-1 to TRBJ2-7, with 7 positions matching TRBD2. Trimming removed 1 base from V and 6 bases from J; junction bases left unmatched: 9. The V gene's germline CDR1 is LGHDT and CDR2 YNNKEL (reference sequence). The length of the CDR3 is 15 residues. In DNA form, the CDR3 reads TGTGCCAGCAGCCAAGTAAGGACTAGTGCAGGCGAGCAGTACTTC. Encoded protein: CASSQVRTSAGEQYF.

This sequence joins TRBV20-1 and TRBJ1-5, with unresolved D. In germline, CDR1 is DFQATT, CDR2 SNEGSKA (reference sequence). The V end lost 3 bases, the J end lost 3 bases, and 9 bases lay between the germline ends. This CDR3 region has 13 residues. The chain's CDR3 is CSARWIFNQPQHF. CDR3 in DNA: TGCAGTGCTAGGTGGATCTTCAATCAGCCCCAGCATTTT.

There are many counts of this clonotype. V and J are TRBV28 and TRBJ1-6; no definite D call. Per the germline V gene, CDR1 is MDHEN and CDR2 is SYDVKM. The CDR3 covers 13 residues. V was clipped by 4 bases and J by 8 bases, with 9 bases between them. CDR3 region: CASSSVLDSPLHF. The CDR3, as DNA: TGTGCCAGCAGTTCGGTTCTGGATTCACCCCTCCACTTT.

A few counts support this clonotype. The DNA for the CDR3 is TGTGCCAGCAGCCCCCGGTGGACCCGGGGCCAAGAGACCCAGTACTTC. It yields the protein CASSPRWTRGQETQYF. This chain connects TRBV3-1 to TRBJ2-5; D is perhaps TRBD2 (5 bases). V was pared by 4 bases and J by 1 base, with 16 bases between. The CDR3 has 16 amino acids. Germline V CDR1 and CDR2: LGHDT, YNNKEL (reference sequence).

This clonotype was found many times. The rearrangement uses TRBV3-1 and TRBJ2-7; 8 nucleotides match TRBD2. CDR1 and CDR2 from the germline V gene are LGHDT and YNNKEL (reference sequence). The CDR3 consists of 15 residues. V lost 0 bases, J lost 4 bases, and 5 bases stayed unmatched. CDR3 residues: CASSQDSGRGYEQYF. As DNA, the CDR3 is TGTGCCAGCAGCCAAGACAGCGGGAGAGGGTACGAGCAGTACTTC.

Many counts were recorded for this clonotype. V gene TRBV7-8 combines with J gene TRBJ2-7; 8 positions match TRBD2. CDR1 and CDR2 from the germline V gene are SGHVS and FQNEAQ. This CDR3 has 14 amino acids. Trimming at V came to 1 base and at J to 6 bases, leaving 5 bases not matched to a gene. The CDR3 region is CASSLVRGGGEQYF. The CDR3 DNA reads TGTGCCAGCAGCTTAGTTCGGGGGGGCGGCGAGCAGTACTTC.

This clonotype was recorded at least ten times. The chain joins TRBV11-1 to TRBJ1-4, with D tentatively TRBD1 (6 bases). The germline V gene has CDR1 SGHAT and CDR2 FQDESV (reference sequence). The CDR3 has 14 residues. V lost 3 bases and J lost 8, with 13 bases in between. The CDR3 DNA sequence: TGTGCCAGCAGCTTTGGCAGGGGTGGAGAAAAACTGTTTTTT. Residues: CASSFGRGGEKLFF.

This chain links TRBV13 with TRBJ2-6, with no clear D. Germline lookup yields CDR1 PRHDT and CDR2 FYEKMQ (reference sequence). V lost 5 bases to trimming and J lost 0 bases, with 8 bases between them. CDR3 size: 15 residues. The CDR3 spells CASSSSRSGANVLTF. The CDR3, as DNA: TGTGCCAGCAGCAGTTCACGCTCTGGGGCCAACGTCCTGACTTTC. Full variable domain (rest looked up from reference TRBV13 and TRBJ2-6): AAGVIQSPRHLIKEKRETATLKCYPIPRHDTVYWYQQGPGQDPQFLISFYEKMQSDKGSIPDRFSAQQFSDYHSELNMSSLELGDSALYFCASSSSRSGANVLTFGAGSRLTVL.

Ten or more counts support this clonotype. The CDR3 reads CASSLVPQGFIRNGGTEAFF. CDR3 bases: TGTGCCAGCAGCCTCGTACCGCAGGGGTTTATTCGGAATGGGGGCACTGAAGCTTTCTTT. The V and J genes are TRBV11-2 and TRBJ1-1, with D possibly TRBD1 on 6 matching bases. V was clipped by 5 bases and J by 4 bases, with 32 bases between them. The germline gives CDR1 SGHAT, CDR2 FQNNGV. The CDR3 is 20 residues long.

The V gene is TRBV25-1, the J gene TRBJ2-7; D ambiguous. CDR1 MGHDK and CDR2 SYGVNS come from the germline V gene. This CDR3 contains 12 residues. V lost 6 bases, J lost 3 bases, and 9 bases lay in between. In DNA form, the CDR3 reads TGTGCCAGCAGGGCCTATGACTACGAGCAGTACTTC. Translated: CASRAYDYEQYF.

In this sample, this clonotype turned up many times. The rearrangement uses TRBV3-1 and TRBJ2-5; no definite D call. The germline V and J ends were trimmed by 1 base and 5 bases, with 11 bases remaining between them. Per germline, CDR1 LGHDT and CDR2 YNNKEL (reference sequence). The length of the CDR3 is 14 residues. CDR3 loop: CASSQVDGRETQYF. Here the CDR3 DNA reads TGTGCCAGCAGCCAAGTGGACGGCAGGGAGACCCAGTACTTC.

This clonotype occurred a few times. The J gene is TRBJ2-7, the V gene TRBV7-2; the match to TRBD1 covers 7 bases. CDR3 length equals 15 residues. In germline, CDR1 is SGHTA, CDR2 FQGNSA. With 1 base clipped from V and 3 bases from J, the junction kept 6 bases outside the gene matches. The CDR3 DNA sequence: TGTGCCAGCAGCTTAGGACACAGGGGTAACTACGAGCAGTACTTC. Its protein is CASSLGHRGNYEQYF.

This clonotype occurred many times. The chain couples TRBV4-1 to TRBJ1-4, with 7 bases lining up with TRBD1. Germline trimming cut 2 bases from V and 7 bases from J; bases unmatched to any gene: 10. The germline CDR1 and CDR2 sequences are MGHRA and YSYEKL. This CDR3 is built from 16 residues. The CDR3 sequence: CASSQYKRGTVEKLFF. DNA of the CDR3: TGCGCCAGCAGCCAATATAAAAGGGGGACAGTTGAAAAACTGTTTTTT.

The chain couples TRBV7-2 to TRBJ1-6; D might be TRBD1 (5 bases). The CDR3 covers 15 residues. Trimming took off 1 base at V and 9 bases at J, with 13 bases between the two ends. Germline loops: CDR1 SGHTA, CDR2 FQGNSA. The CDR3 DNA reads TGTGCCAGCAGCTTAGTTGAGGGGACGGCTTCACCCCTCCACTTT. Translated, it gives CASSLVEGTASPLHF.

The chain employs TRBV19 and TRBJ1-2; 11 nucleotides agree with TRBD1. The V and J ends lost 6 bases and 3 bases, in that order; junction bases with no gene match: 9. The CDR3 has 16 amino acids. Germline CDR1 LNHDA, CDR2 SQIVND (reference sequence). As DNA, the CDR3 is TGTGCCAGTAGCAAGACTACGGACAGGGGGCACTATGGCTACACCTTC. Protein sequence: CASSKTTDRGHYGYTF.

The chain joins TRBV28 to TRBJ1-1; 8 bases line up with TRBD1. The ends lost 2 bases at V and 3 bases at J; junction bases unmatched: 2. The CDR3 is made up of 14 amino acids. The V gene's germline CDR1 is MDHEN and CDR2 SYDVKM. The CDR3, as DNA: TGTGCCAGCAGTTTAACAGGGGGGCACACTGAAGCTTTCTTT. It yields the protein CASSLTGGHTEAFF.

In this sample, this clonotype turned up many times. This chain uses TRBV7-9 with TRBJ1-2; 7 bases fit TRBD1. The CDR3 is 15 residues long. V gave up 6 bases and J gave up 2 bases; unmatched junction bases: 9. CDR1 is SEHNR and CDR2 is FQNEAQ in the germline V gene (reference sequence). As DNA, the CDR3 is TGTGCCAGCAGTCCACAAACAGGGGCCAACTATGGCTACACCTTC. Its translation is CASSPQTGANYGYTF.

This clonotype was seen repeatedly, ten times or more. This chain uses TRBV6-5 with TRBJ1-4, with D unclear. V was shortened by 4 bases and J by 0 bases, with 3 bases between the two germline ends. This CDR3 contains 13 residues. Germline lookup yields CDR1 MNHEY and CDR2 SVGAGI. Here the CDR3 reads CASSFATNEKLFF. The CDR3 DNA follows: TGTGCCAGCAGTTTTGCAACTAATGAAAAACTGTTTTTT.

This clonotype was recorded at least ten times. The J gene is TRBJ1-3, the V gene TRBV12-3 or TRBV12-4; no clear D. V was pared by 2 bases and J by 8 bases, with 10 bases between. CDR3 length: 13 amino acids. The DNA for the CDR3 is TGTGCCAGCAGTTTAAACCTTGGGGACACCATATATTTT. This encodes CASSLNLGDTIYF.

The chain combines TRBV5-1 with TRBJ1-1; D unclear. The CDR3 totals 13 residues. Germline V gene lookup returns CDR1 SGHRS and CDR2 YFSETQ. Trimming stripped 5 bases from V and 0 bases from J, with 8 bases between. The chain's CDR3 is CASRGRMNTEAFF. DNA of the CDR3: TGCGCCAGCAGAGGCCGCATGAACACTGAAGCTTTCTTT.

Comments on this clonotype: One base away lies a much larger clone, so this may be a sequencing read error. The chain joins TRBV6-1 to TRBJ2-7; D is perhaps TRBD1 or TRBD2 (5 bases each). The V end was cut by 8 bases, the J end by 1 base, with 12 bases between. The CDR3 is 13 residues long. Germline-derived CDR1 and CDR2 are MNHNS and SASEGT. The CDR3, as DNA: TGTGCCAGCGGGGACGGAAGGTCCTACGAGCAGTACTTC. Its protein product is CASGDGRSYEQYF.

There are a few counts of this clonotype. The rearrangement uses TRBV20-1 and TRBJ2-5; D possibly matches TRBD1 or TRBD2 (5 bases each). The CDR3 consists of 16 residues. Trimming shortened V by 2 bases and J by 7 bases, and 23 bases separated the two germline ends. Germline V gene data show CDR1 as DFQATT and CDR2 as SNEGSKA (reference sequence). The CDR3 DNA reads TGCAGTGCTAGACCCTATAATGGGGGACGCTATGGGACCCAGTACTTC. It encodes CSARPYNGGRYGTQYF.

This clonotype was counted between two and nine times. This sequence joins TRBV7-2 and TRBJ1-6; a weak D match, TRBD1 (5 bases). Trimming shortened V by 5 bases and J by 5 bases, and 16 bases separated the two germline ends. The CDR3 contains 16 residues. Germline V CDR1 and CDR2: SGHTA, FQGNSA. Here the CDR3 reads CASSQGRTIHNSPLHF. Written as DNA, the CDR3 is TGTGCCAGCAGCCAGGGCCGCACCATCCATAATTCACCCCTCCACTTT.

V usage is TRBV19 and J usage is TRBJ2-3; D may be TRBD1 (6 bases). The CDR3 runs 12 residues. With 8 bases removed from V and 2 bases from J, the gap between germline ends came to 8 bases. Germline-derived CDR1 and CDR2 are LNHDA and SQIVND (reference sequence). The CDR3 DNA sequence: TGTGCCAGTGAGGGGGACACAGATACGCAGTATTTT. This translates into CASEGDTDTQYF.

In its sample, this clonotype was seen many times. The V gene is TRBV7-3, the J gene TRBJ1-6; tentatively, D is TRBD1 (6 bases). V shed 0 bases and J shed 10 bases, with 10 bases lying between them. Per germline, CDR1 SGHTA and CDR2 FQGTGA. The CDR3 is 14 amino acids. CDR3 nucleotides: TGTGCCAGCAGCTTAACGTGGACAGACTCACCCCTCCACTTT. Amino acids: CASSLTWTDSPLHF.

This CDR3 is CASRTGGDEKLFF. DNA of the CDR3: TGTGCCAGCAGGACAGGGGGCGATGAAAAACTGTTTTTT. The chain recombines TRBV5-5 with TRBJ1-4, with TRBD1 matching 10 bases. Trimming took 5 bases from V and 6 from J; bases not matched to a gene: 1. The CDR3 runs to 13 residues. Germline V gene sequence: CDR1 SGHKS, CDR2 YYEKEE (reference sequence).

A word on this clonotype: Possible read error: a much larger clone is one base away. The CDR3 DNA is TGTGTCAGCAGTTACTCGTGGAGAGACCAAGAGACCCAGTACTTC. Protein: CVSSYSWRDQETQYF. The rearrangement links TRBV6-6 to TRBJ2-5; D gene unclear. The germline V gene has CDR1 MNHNY and CDR2 SVGAGI (reference sequence). The CDR3 spans 15 residues.

This clonotype came up many times. The V call is TRBV6-1, the J call TRBJ1-2, with D unclear. Trimming cost V 6 bases and J 5 bases, with 19 bases left between them. This CDR3 is 15 amino acids long. CDR1 is MNHNS, CDR2 SASEGT, per germline. The CDR3 sequence: CASRAQSFLTYGYTF. DNA of the CDR3: TGTGCCAGCAGAGCGCAATCATTTTTGACGTATGGCTACACCTTC.

The V call is TRBV19, the J call TRBJ1-2, with 9 bases fitting TRBD1. Trimming took 3 bases from V and 4 from J; bases not matched to a gene: 6. The CDR3 covers 15 residues. CDR1 and CDR2 from the germline V gene are LNHDA and SQIVND (reference sequence). The CDR3, as DNA: TGTGCCAGTAGTATCACAGGGGGCGCGGGCTATGGCTACACCTTC. It codes for CASSITGGAGYGYTF.